What follows are 5 T cell receptor beta chains derived from one specimen sequenced in a study of blood T cells in healthy people across ages. Primed by a sample-barcoded 5' primer and a J-beta primer mix, a second PCR proceeded for 7 to 11 cycles. Each CDR3 protein is one row after TCRdb ran MiXCR on the 5' RACE reads. The data contain some 640,000 distinct CDR3 sequences, 45% to 50% of them singletons. The source material was blood. The receptors come from an older woman in good health.

This chain uses TRBV11-2 with TRBJ2-3; maybe TRBD1 (6 bases). Germline loops: CDR1 SGHAT, CDR2 FQNNGV. This CDR3 contains 14 residues. V was trimmed by 10 bases and J by 4 bases, leaving 18 bases between them. The CDR3 coding sequence is TGTGCCATACCCGGGACATCGGTGGCAGATACGCAGTATTTT. Translation: CAIPGTSVADTQYF. Using reference TRBV11-2 and TRBJ2-3 for the parts outside the CDR3, the full variable domain is EAGVAQSPRYKIIEKRQSVAFWCNPISGHATLYWYQQILGQGPKLLIQFQNNGVVDDSQLPKDRFSAERLKGVDSTLKIQPAKLEDSAVYLCAIPGTSVADTQYFGPGTRLTVL.

This clonotype was counted at least ten times. The chain is built from TRBV28 and TRBJ1-5; D remains ambiguous. Trimming stripped 5 bases from V and 6 bases from J, with 11 bases between. Germline CDR1 MDHEN, CDR2 SYDVKM. The CDR3 runs 13 residues. The CDR3: CASSPYHGQPQHF. The CDR3 DNA reads as TGTGCCAGCAGTCCCTATCACGGTCAGCCCCAGCATTTT. Filled out from reference TRBV28 and TRBJ1-5, the complete variable domain reads DVKVTQSSRYLVKRTGEKVFLECVQDMDHENMFWYRQDPGLGLRLIYFSYDVKMKEKGDIPEGYSVSREKKERFSLILESASTNQTSMYLCASSPYHGQPQHFGDGTRLSIL.

Remarks on this clonotype: One end of the junction fails to match germline, which may point to a read error. This chain's CDR3 is CASNRGQSSYNEQFF. DNA for the CDR3: TGTGCCAGCAATCGGGGACAGAGCTCCTACAATGAGCAGTTCTTC. This chain links TRBV5-1 with TRBJ2-1; 7 bases are shared with TRBD1. The germline CDR1 and CDR2 sequences are SGHRS and YFSETQ. The CDR3 spans 15 residues.

The V call is TRBV29-1, the J call TRBJ1-1, with D perhaps matching TRBD1 (5 bases). CDR1 SQVTM and CDR2 ANQGSEA come from the germline V gene. The CDR3 has 14 residues. V was pared by 2 bases and J by 3 bases, with 13 bases between. CDR3 protein: CSVELRGRYTEAFF. The CDR3 bases are TGCAGCGTTGAATTACGGGGGAGGTACACTGAAGCTTTCTTT.

The table lists this clonotype with a few counts. The chain has TRBV6-2 or TRBV6-3 and TRBJ2-1; D possibly corresponds to TRBD2 (6 bases). The germline V gene encodes CDR1 MNHEY and CDR2 SVGEGT. This CDR3 is 14 amino acids long. V lost 4 bases and J lost 4, with 11 bases in between. In DNA, the CDR3 is TGTGCCAGCAGTTCGGGCGGGGTATACAATGAGCAGTTCTTC. This gives the protein CASSSGGVYNEQFF.